This T cell receptor beta chain was recovered during a study of control samples from healthy donors and cancer patients. There are 14 residues in the CDR3. V gave up 2 bases and J gave up 5 bases, with 10 bases separating them. Germline CDR1 reads SGHRS; CDR2 reads YFSETQ. Assay used: immunoSEQ multiplex PCR; TCRdb lists only in-frame clones, some missing. The sample lists about 96,000 clones, over 85% occurring once. V gene TRBV5-1 combines with J gene TRBJ1-4; no reliable D call. The sample consisted of blood. The TCR was taken from a man aged 18-30 years in good health. Here the CDR3 DNA reads TGCGCCAGCAGCTTTGAGTCCCGCAATGAAAAACTGTTTTTT. It encodes CASSFESRNEKLFF.